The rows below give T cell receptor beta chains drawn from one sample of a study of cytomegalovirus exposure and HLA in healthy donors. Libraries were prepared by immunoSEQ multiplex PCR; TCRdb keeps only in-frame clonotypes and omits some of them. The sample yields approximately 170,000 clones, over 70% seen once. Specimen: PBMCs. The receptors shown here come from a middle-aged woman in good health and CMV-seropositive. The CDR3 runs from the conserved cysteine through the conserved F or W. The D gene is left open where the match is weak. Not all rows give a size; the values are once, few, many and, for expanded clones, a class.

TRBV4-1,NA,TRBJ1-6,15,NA,TGCGCCAGCAGCCAAACAGGAAGGGTCAATTCACCCCTCCACTTT,CASSQTGRVNSPLHF
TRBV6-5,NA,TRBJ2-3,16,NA,TGTGCCAGCAGTTACATGTCAGGACTAACCACAGATACGCAGTATTTT,CASSYMSGLTTDTQYF
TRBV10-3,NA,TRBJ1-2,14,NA,TGTGCCATCAAAAGGGCAGGGGAAGGAGGTGGCTACACCTTC,CAIKRAGEGGGYTF
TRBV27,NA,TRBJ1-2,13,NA,TGTGCCAGCCGGACTGGAGGTAACTATGGCTACACCTTC,CASRTGGNYGYTF
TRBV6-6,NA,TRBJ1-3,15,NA,TGTGTCAGCAGTTACTCGAACAGTCTCGGAAACACCATATATTTT,CVSSYSNSLGNTIYF
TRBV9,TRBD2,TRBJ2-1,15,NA,TGTGCCAGCAGCGTAGGGGAGGGAACCTACAATGAGCAGTTCTTC,CASSVGEGTYNEQFF
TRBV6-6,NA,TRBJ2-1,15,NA,TGTGCCAGCAGTGCCCGACAGGCCGCCTACAATGAGCAGTTCTTC,CASSARQAAYNEQFF
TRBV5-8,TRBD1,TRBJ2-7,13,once,TGTGCCAGCAGCAGACAGGGCCTCTACGAGCAGTACTTC,CASSRQGLYEQYF
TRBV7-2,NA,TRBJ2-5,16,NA,TGTGCCAGCAGCTTAGGTGCAGTCGTACAACAAGAGACCCAGTACTTC,CASSLGAVVQQETQYF
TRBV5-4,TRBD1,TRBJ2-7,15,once,TGTGCCAGCAGCCAGGGGACAGGGGCGTTCGGCGAGCAGTACTTC,CASSQGTGAFGEQYF
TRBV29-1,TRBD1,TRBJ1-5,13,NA,TGCAGCGGCGGACAGGGCAGGAATCAGCCCCAGCATTTT,CSGGQGRNQPQHF
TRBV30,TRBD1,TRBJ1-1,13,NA,TGTGCCTGGAGCCCTGGGACAGGCACTGAAGCTTTCTTT,CAWSPGTGTEAFF
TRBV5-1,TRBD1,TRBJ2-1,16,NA,TGCGCCAGCAGCCACCCCGGGACAGGGGCCAAGAATGAGCAGTTCTTC,CASSHPGTGAKNEQFF
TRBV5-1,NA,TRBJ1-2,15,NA,TGCGCCAGCAGCTTGAACAGGGAAGGGGTCTATGGCTACACCTTC,CASSLNREGVYGYTF
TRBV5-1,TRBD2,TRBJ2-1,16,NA,TGCGCCAGCAGCTCCACTGGTTTGGGGGGGTCGGATGAGCAGTTCTTC,CASSSTGLGGSDEQFF
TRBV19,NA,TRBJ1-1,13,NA,TGTGCCAGTAGTTCTCCCCCCGGCACTGAAGCTTTCTTT,CASSSPPGTEAFF
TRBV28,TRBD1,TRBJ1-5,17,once,TGTGCCAGCAGTTTACTCCAGGGGGCGACTAGCAATCAGCCCCAGCATTTT,CASSLLQGATSNQPQHF
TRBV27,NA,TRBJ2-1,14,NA,TGTGCCAGCAGTTGGGGCGGTTGGGACAATGAGCAGTTCTTC,CASSWGGWDNEQFF
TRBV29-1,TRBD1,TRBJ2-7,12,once,TGCAGCGTTAGACAGGGTAGTAACGAGCAGTACTTC,CSVRQGSNEQYF
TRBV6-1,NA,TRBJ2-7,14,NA,TGTGCCAGCAGGCAAGATTTGCTAGCCTACGAGCAGTACTTC,CASRQDLLAYEQYF
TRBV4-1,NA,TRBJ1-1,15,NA,TGCGCCAGCAGCCCCTACCAAGGGGGGAACACTGAAGCTTTCTTT,CASSPYQGGNTEAFF
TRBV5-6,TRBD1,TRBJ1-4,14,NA,TGTGCCAGCAGCTTACCGGGACAGTACGAAAAACTGTTTTTT,CASSLPGQYEKLFF
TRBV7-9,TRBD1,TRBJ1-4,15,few,TGTGCCAGCAGCTTAGTAGGCCAGGGGGGTGAAAAACTGTTTTTT,CASSLVGQGGEKLFF
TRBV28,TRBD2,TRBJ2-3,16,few,TGTGCCAGCAGTTTAAGCGGGGGATATAAGGGGGAGACGCAGTATTTT,CASSLSGGYKGETQYF
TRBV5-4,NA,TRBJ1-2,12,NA,TGTGCCAGCAGCTGGGCGAGGGATGGCTACACCTTC,CASSWARDGYTF
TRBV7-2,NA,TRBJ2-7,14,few,TGTGCCAGCAGCTTAGTGTTCGGGAAGGACGAGCAGTACTTC,CASSLVFGKDEQYF
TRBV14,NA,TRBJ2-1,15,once,TGTGCCAGCAGCCACGAGCGGATCTCCTACAATGAGCAGTTCTTC,CASSHERISYNEQFF